Described below is a single TCR beta chain sequence and its context. The data are from a study of T cell changes during pregnancy in multiple sclerosis. The assay was immunoSEQ multiplex PCR, and TCRdb's table has in-frame clones only and misses some. Altogether about 99,000 clones are present, under 95% being singletons, with the ten largest covering about 0.98%. The germline V gene encodes CDR1 SGHDN and CDR2 FVKESK. Trimming removed 4 bases at V and 5 bases at J, with 17 bases between. The CDR3 length is 15 residues. This TCR derives from a female donor with multiple sclerosis, enrolled in a pregnancy study. The rearrangement links TRBV14 to TRBJ1-1, with D maybe TRBD1 (5 bases). This sample comprised peripheral blood, obtained after pregnancy. CDR3 DNA: TGTGCCAGCAGCCCCCTAGGACATAGTGGTACTGAAGCTTTCTTT. Protein product: CASSPLGHSGTEAFF.